These T cell receptor beta chains were read from a single sample in a study of T-cell reconstitution after alpha-beta-depleted transplantation in children. TCRdb reprocessed the PCR reads with MiXCR, giving one entry per CDR3 protein. The sample lists hundreds of thousands of distinct CDR3 sequences, over 10% occurring once. The source material was PBMCs, mostly from graft donor cells, sampled 360 days after TCRalphabeta/CD19-depleted stem cell transplant. Source of these receptors: a male patient younger than 18 who had a stem cell transplant for acute myeloid leukemia, so the T cells may come from the graft donor. The CDR3 runs from the conserved cysteine through the conserved F or W. D genes are given only for firm matches. Clone size appears in some rows only: once, few, many, or a class for an expanded clone.

cdr3_length,d_call,j_call,clone_size,v_call,cdr3_nt,cdr3_aa
16,-,TRBJ2-4,-,TRBV5-1,TGCGCCAGCAGCCCTCTTCTTGGGGCCTCCAAAAACATTCAGTACTTC,CASSPLLGASKNIQYF
14,-,TRBJ2-1,many,TRBV5-4,TGTGCCAGCAGCTCCGCCGGACTATACAATGAGCAGTTCTTC,CASSSAGLYNEQFF
13,TRBD2,TRBJ2-1,-,TRBV20-1,TGCAGCCACCGGGAGGCGAGAAACAATGAGCAGTTCTTC,CSHREARNNEQFF
15,TRBD1,TRBJ2-5,few,TRBV20-1,TGCAGTGCTAGACTACAGGGGGCGTGGGGGGAGACCCAGTACTTC,CSARLQGAWGETQYF
12,-,TRBJ2-3,few,TRBV20-1,TGCAGTGCTAGAGACAGACTGGGGACGCAGTATTTT,CSARDRLGTQYF
12,-,TRBJ2-7,-,TRBV19,TGTGCCAGTAGCACCCAACCCTACGAGCAGTACTTC,CASSTQPYEQYF
16,TRBD2,TRBJ2-1,few,TRBV7-2,TGTGCCAGCAGCTTGACTAGCGGAATTCCCTACAATGAGCAGTTCTTC,CASSLTSGIPYNEQFF
15,-,TRBJ2-2,few,TRBV28,TGTGCCAGCAGCCAAAGGGGCGGAAACACCGGGGAGCTGTTTTTT,CASSQRGGNTGELFF
18,TRBD2,TRBJ2-3,many,TRBV29-1,TGCAGCGTTGAAGCACCCGGGACTAGCGGGAAAGGAAGGGATACGCAGTATTTT,CSVEAPGTSGKGRDTQYF
16,TRBD1,TRBJ2-1,-,TRBV7-9,TGTGCCAGCAGCCCACGACGAAGGGGGCAGGGAAATGAGCAGTTCTTC,CASSPRRRGQGNEQFF
19,-,TRBJ1-3,few,TRBV4-3,TGCGCCAGCAGCCAATGGTGGGACCGACAACCGATCTCTGGAAACACCATATATTTT,CASSQWWDRQPISGNTIYF
15,TRBD2,TRBJ2-7,many,TRBV7-8,TGTGCCAGCAGCTTAGATGGCGGGAGGGGAAGCGAGCAGTACTTC,CASSLDGGRGSEQYF
14,-,TRBJ2-3,-,TRBV5-1,TGCGCCAGCAGCTTCCTCGGGGCCACAGATACGCAGTATTTT,CASSFLGATDTQYF
15,-,TRBJ2-3,-,TRBV29-1,TGCAGCGTTGTTCCCCCGTTCCTAAGCACAGATACGCAGTATTTT,CSVVPPFLSTDTQYF
15,TRBD1,TRBJ1-6,many,TRBV28,TGTGCCACCATGGACAGGGGGTTCTATAATTCACCCCTCCACTTT,CATMDRGFYNSPLHF
8,-,TRBJ1-5,few,TRBV20-1,TGCGGGGCGGGGCCCCAGCATTTT,CGAGPQHF
15,-,TRBJ2-3,-,TRBV6-2/TRBV6-3,TGTGCCAGCAGTTACGGGGTAGTACCCACAGATACGCAGTATTTT,CASSYGVVPTDTQYF
14,-,TRBJ2-7,-,TRBV7-9,TGTGCCAGCATCTCACATCCAGACTCCTACGAGCAGTACTTC,CASISHPDSYEQYF
19,TRBD2,TRBJ2-1,few,TRBV9,TGTGCCAGCAGCGTAAAGCTACTAGCGAGGGGAGGCTCCTACAATGAGCAGTTCTTC,CASSVKLLARGGSYNEQFF
15,-,TRBJ1-4,many,TRBV25-1,TGTGCCAGCAGTAATGCTGTAGGCTGGAATGAAAAACTGTTTTTT,CASSNAVGWNEKLFF
13,-,TRBJ1-2,few,TRBV12-3/TRBV12-4,TGTGCCAGCAGTTTTGACGGGAACTATGGCTACACCTTC,CASSFDGNYGYTF
14,TRBD2,TRBJ2-1,few,TRBV7-6,TGTGCCGTCAGGAGCGGGAGTTCCTACAATGAGCAGTTCTTC,CAVRSGSSYNEQFF
14,-,TRBJ2-2,many,TRBV4-3,TGCGCCAGCAGCTCTAGACAGTCAACCGGGGAGCTGTTTTTT,CASSSRQSTGELFF
14,-,TRBJ2-1,few,TRBV20-1,TGCAGTGCTAGAGGTTCTCTGTATTACAATGAGCAGTTCTTC,CSARGSLYYNEQFF
14,TRBD1,TRBJ2-7,few,TRBV28,TGTGCCAGCCGACCCGGGACAGAGCTCTACGAGCAGTACTTC,CASRPGTELYEQYF
13,TRBD1,TRBJ2-7,few,TRBV7-7,TGTGCTAGCAGCGAGGGGACAGCCGTCGAGCAGTACTTC,CASSEGTAVEQYF
13,-,TRBJ1-1,-,TRBV29-1,TGCAGCGTGGGATTAGGAGGGCAGCAGGAAGCTTTCTTT,CSVGLGGQQEAFF
12,-,TRBJ2-1,-,TRBV29-1,TGCAGCGTTGTCAGGGTCCGGGATGAGCAGTTCTTC,CSVVRVRDEQFF
15,TRBD1,TRBJ1-5,-,TRBV28,TGTGCCAGCAGTTTCGGGGACAGGGGCAATCAGCCCCAGCATTTT,CASSFGDRGNQPQHF
15,-,TRBJ1-2,few,TRBV28,TGTGCCAGCAGCCCTTCTGGGGTAACTAACTATGGCTACACCTTC,CASSPSGVTNYGYTF
14,TRBD2,TRBJ2-3,-,TRBV20-1,TGCAGTGCTAACCCGGGAGGGAGGACAGATACGCAGTATTTT,CSANPGGRTDTQYF
16,TRBD1,TRBJ2-2,-,TRBV4-2,TGTGCCAGCAGCCAACGTAGGGACAGGAACACCGGGGAGCTGTTTTTT,CASSQRRDRNTGELFF
14,-,TRBJ2-5,-,TRBV3-1,TGTGCCAGCAGCCAAGATGTTAGGATGGGGACCCAGTACTTC,CASSQDVRMGTQYF
19,TRBD2,TRBJ2-7,-,TRBV20-1,TGCAGTGGTAGAGATATTTGGATCCCTAGCGGGAGAAATCAAGGCGAGCAGTACTTC,CSGRDIWIPSGRNQGEQYF
14,-,TRBJ2-7,-,TRBV4-3,TGCGCCAGCAGCCAAGAAGGAACAGCGCGACAGCAGTACTTC,CASSQEGTARQQYF
19,TRBD2,TRBJ2-1,-,TRBV6-4,TGTGCCAGCAGTGATCGGACTAGCGGGAGACAAAGGGCCTACAATGAGCAGTTCTTC,CASSDRTSGRQRAYNEQFF
13,TRBD1,TRBJ2-1,once,TRBV7-9,TGTGCCAGCAGCCCGGGACAGGGCAATGAGCAGTTCTTC,CASSPGQGNEQFF
15,-,TRBJ2-3,few,TRBV20-1,TGCAGTGCTAGTAGTATACGGGGACGCACAGATACGCAGTATTTT,CSASSIRGRTDTQYF
15,TRBD2,TRBJ2-5,-,TRBV11-1,TGTGCCAGCAGCTTTAGGACTAGCGGTAAAGAGACCCAGTACTTC,CASSFRTSGKETQYF
16,TRBD2,TRBJ2-1,many,TRBV29-1,TGCAGCGCCACAAAGACTAGCGGGAGCTCCTACAATGAGCAGTTCTTC,CSATKTSGSSYNEQFF
18,TRBD2,TRBJ2-1,few,TRBV19,TGTGCCAGTAATTTTCGGACTAGCGGGGGATATTCCTACAATGAGCAGTTCTTC,CASNFRTSGGYSYNEQFF
14,-,TRBJ2-3,few,TRBV29-1,TGCAGCGTTGAATACGGATCTAGCACAGATACGCAGTATTTT,CSVEYGSSTDTQYF
12,-,TRBJ2-7,many,TRBV12-3/TRBV12-4,TGTGCCAGCAGTCACCTGTCCCCTACACCGTACTTC,CASSHLSPTPYF
20,TRBD2,TRBJ2-1,many,TRBV29-1,TGCAGCGTGTCAATAGGGCTAGCGGGAGGTCCCCTCAGCTCCTACAATGAGCAGTTCTTC,CSVSIGLAGGPLSSYNEQFF
15,TRBD1,TRBJ1-5,-,TRBV12-3/TRBV12-4,TGTGCCAGCAGCTTCGGACAGGGCCGCAATCAGCCCCAGCATTTT,CASSFGQGRNQPQHF
19,TRBD2,TRBJ2-3,few,TRBV7-3,TGTGCCAGCAGCTTAAGGGCGCCACTAGCGAAAATTGATGTAGATACGCAGTATTTT,CASSLRAPLAKIDVDTQYF
17,TRBD2,TRBJ2-7,-,TRBV12-3/TRBV12-4,TGTGCCAGCAGTTTCACTAGCGGGAGCTTTAGCTCCTACGAGCAGTACTTC,CASSFTSGSFSSYEQYF
15,-,TRBJ1-5,once,TRBV15,TGTGCCACCAGCAGAGATCTAGCGCCTGTCGGGCCCCAGCATTTT,CATSRDLAPVGPQHF